This T cell receptor beta chain was recorded in a study of spatial heterogeneity in lung cancer. Study-level results: Ubiquitous expanded tumor TCRs appeared in blood more at resection than follow-up.

As for time point: sample taken at primary tumor resection. Unsorted whole RNA samples from tumor, nontumor lung or frozen PBMC were sequenced. The donors, fewer than 95 patients with untreated early-stage non-small cell lung cancer, provided the samples. Trimming removed 4 bases from V and 2 bases from J; junction bases left unmatched: 6. Germline V gene data show CDR1 as DFQATT and CDR2 as SNEGSKA (reference sequence). The CDR3 is made up of 14 amino acids. Via MiXCR, TCRdb re-called the 5' RACE reads, giving one row per CDR3 protein. The profile shows 60,000 to 80,000 distinct CDR3 sequences, approximately 12% of them singletons. This clonotype was picked up many times. Antigen specificity is unknown.

The receptor was isolated from a male donor with early-stage non-small cell lung cancer. Sequencing was performed on PBMCs, taken at surgery. The V call is TRBV20-1, the J call TRBJ2-5, with 8 nucleotides matching TRBD2. CDR3 amino acids: CSAIPPSGQETQYF. CDR3 DNA: TGCAGTGCTATCCCTCCTAGCGGGCAAGAGACCCAGTACTTC.